This paragraph reports one TCR beta chain. It lacks a known antigen. Base qualities are not recorded, but no much larger clone differs from it by a single base. The sample belongs to a study of follicular helper T cells after annual influenza vaccination (dated by TCRdb to about 2017). At the level of the whole study: After each seasonal influenza vaccination, blood samples were collected on days 0, 7 and 28. To look at recall of cTfh clones, some subjects were tracked through successive annual vaccinations covering the 2013-2014, 2014-2015 and 2015-2016 seasons. One week after vaccination, a second recruited cohort of approximately twelve subjects (Table S1) displayed a similar ICOS+CD38+ cTfh response. Multi-year samples were obtained from about 6 subjects, with two vaccination seasons covered for a few subjects and three seasons covered for two subjects. Samples from 2013-2014 were cryopreserved, whereas samples from about 2015 were processed immediately after collection. Overall results and qualifications from the work: ICOS+CD38+ cTfh clonality correlated with the frequency of that population, and its change correlated with the change in circulating plasmablast frequency. Day 7 ICOS+CD38+ clones were most often found later in ICOS-CD38- cTfh, suggesting that subset may serve as a memory reservoir. Rare clonotypes could not be sampled because productive TCRB sequences were recovered from only roughly 8.5-22% of the analyzed cells. Successive annual vaccinations recalled a recurrent oligoclonal ICOS+CD38+ cTfh response that contained tetramer and AIM influenza-specific clonotypes.

Trimming takes 5 bases from V and 3 bases from J, and the germline ends sit 8 bases apart. The CDR3 covers 13 residues, taking in both the cysteine and the phenylalanine. The DNA shown is the 39-base CDR3, in frame from base 1. Via the germline V gene (reference sequence), CDR1 is GTSNPN and CDR2 SVGIG. Library preparation used the immunoSEQ multiplex PCR assay. Adaptive Biotechnologies carried out TCRB amplification, library preparation, sequencing and preliminary bioinformatics at Survey level resolution. For TCRB sequencing, genomic DNA from the sorted cTfh populations was amplified by multiplex PCR. In the authors' own workflow: Clonality was calculated in R as 1 minus normalized Shannon entropy, and the Gini index was calculated with the R package ineq. Overlap score was defined as the summed counts of shared sequences divided by the total counts of all sequences in both compared samples. The significance of shared clonotypes was tested with Fisher's exact test, assuming a theoretical repertoire of 10^7 TCRB sequences. TCRdb's version of the immuneACCESS table is confined to in-frame rearrangements and falls short of the full clone set. An unresolved V gene accounts for under half of the shortfall where checked; the remainder is of unknown origin. The DNA gave D and trimming, while V, J and clone size come from that table. Within this sample are about 16,000 clones, with 84% of them counted one time only. 1.3% of the sample goes to the ten largest clones.

The time point label, as the study defines it: 2014-2015 season, 7 days after vaccination. Adults received seasonal inactivated influenza vaccine (Fluvarix), and TCRB sequencing tracked sorted blood CD4 subsets before and after vaccination. To be eligible, subjects had to be community-dwelling and could not have received an influenza vaccine during the previous 6 months. Subjects were excluded for influenza vaccine contraindications, substance abuse, HIV/AIDS, active malignancy, immunomodulatory medication, or active illness such as respiratory infection. At each time point, roughly 35 to 110 mL of blood was collected. Non-naive CD4+CXCR5+PD-1+ cells were defined as circulating Tfh and were sorted into two fractions, ICOS+CD38+ and ICOS-CD38-. Either Ficoll-Paque PLUS or SepMate separation was used to isolate PBMC. Before DNA extraction, cell subsets were sorted from PBMC on a BD FACS Aria.

The clonotype originates from an adult who received the influenza vaccine. This material consisted of CXCR5+ CD38- circulating T follicular helper cells from blood, taken 7 days after influenza vaccination. The cell subset or site label, as the study defines it: circulating Tfh, non-naive CD4+CXCR5+PD-1+ (ICOS+CD38+ or ICOS-CD38-). The chain uses TRBV30 and TRBJ1-6; the D gene is perhaps TRBD1, on 6 matching bases. The DNA sequence follows: TGTGCCTGGCAACAGGGCTATAATTCACCCCTCCACTTT. This yields the protein CAWQQGYNSPLHF. Extended through the reference TRBV30 and TRBJ1-6 proteins, this CDR3 yields the full variable domain: SQTIHQWPATLVQPVGSPLSLECTVEGTSNPNLYWYRQAAGRGLQLLFYSVGIGQISSEVPQNLSASRPQDRQFILSSKKLLLSDSGFYLCAWQQGYNSPLHFGNGTRLTVT.